A selection of T cell receptor beta chains follows, all from one sample in a study of blood T cell repertoires in COVID-19. Sequencing used immunoSEQ multiplex PCR; TCRdb keeps in-frame clones, though not all of them. This sample has about 94,000 clones, with more than 70% found just once. What was sequenced was peripheral blood. The receptors here all came from a human donor with acute or convalescent COVID-19. The donor label of this sample is uncertain. Both conserved end residues are trimmed from each CDR3. Each record gives: CDR3 length, V gene, J gene, clone size, CDR3 protein. For some rows the clone size is stated as once, few or many, or as a class when expanded; others skip it.

len: 17; v_gene: TRBV5-1; j_gene: TRBJ2-7; abundance: NA; CDR3aa: ASSLESSGPSFIRWEQY
len: 9; v_gene: TRBV25-1; j_gene: TRBJ2-7; abundance: NA; CDR3aa: ASSRSYEQY
len: 13; v_gene: TRBV18; j_gene: TRBJ1-1; abundance: NA; CDR3aa: ASSPPHRGGTEAF
len: 17; v_gene: TRBV19; j_gene: TRBJ2-1; abundance: NA; CDR3aa: ASSRSSGGAMKSYNEQF
len: 13; v_gene: TRBV3-1/TRBV3-2; j_gene: TRBJ2-2; abundance: NA; CDR3aa: ASSARTASTGELF
len: 13; v_gene: TRBV7-2; j_gene: TRBJ1-5; abundance: few; CDR3aa: ASSSGQGRNQPQH
len: 13; v_gene: TRBV5-6; j_gene: TRBJ1-4; abundance: NA; CDR3aa: ASSFSGQTNEKLF
len: 17; v_gene: TRBV28; j_gene: TRBJ2-1; abundance: NA; CDR3aa: ASSSGGLAVKDSYNEQF
len: 13; v_gene: TRBV3-1/TRBV3-2; j_gene: TRBJ1-6; abundance: NA; CDR3aa: ASSQSERYNSPLH
len: 13; v_gene: TRBV11-3; j_gene: TRBJ2-3; abundance: NA; CDR3aa: ASSLGAGSTDTQY
len: 13; v_gene: TRBV4-1; j_gene: TRBJ2-5; abundance: NA; CDR3aa: ASSQENRYQETQY
len: 12; v_gene: TRBV7-2; j_gene: TRBJ1-2; abundance: NA; CDR3aa: ASGRRGTGDGYT
len: 12; v_gene: TRBV6-5; j_gene: TRBJ1-1; abundance: NA; CDR3aa: ASTSGDMNTEAF
len: 11; v_gene: TRBV12-3/TRBV12-4; j_gene: TRBJ2-1; abundance: NA; CDR3aa: ASRGTGFGEQF
len: 11; v_gene: TRBV11-1; j_gene: TRBJ1-5; abundance: NA; CDR3aa: ASSLGDNQPQH
len: 13; v_gene: TRBV29-1; j_gene: TRBJ2-3; abundance: NA; CDR3aa: SVTGQGGTTDTQY
len: 14; v_gene: TRBV11-3; j_gene: TRBJ2-3; abundance: NA; CDR3aa: ASSSPVSALTDTQY
len: 11; v_gene: TRBV6-5; j_gene: TRBJ1-1; abundance: NA; CDR3aa: ASRQGGSTEAF
len: 13; v_gene: TRBV6-5; j_gene: TRBJ1-5; abundance: NA; CDR3aa: ASRPGLYSNQPQH
len: 15; v_gene: TRBV4-2; j_gene: TRBJ2-3; abundance: NA; CDR3aa: ASSQDSARQGIDTQY
len: 13; v_gene: TRBV7-3; j_gene: TRBJ2-1; abundance: NA; CDR3aa: ASSLGWSSYNEQF